Shown below are 28 T cell receptor beta chains from a single sample sequenced in a study of spatial heterogeneity in lung cancer. Time point meaning: sample taken at primary tumor resection. TCRdb ran MiXCR on the 5' RACE reads and lists one entry per CDR3 protein. The sample lists about 23,000 distinct CDR3 sequences, about 4.4% seen once, with about 10% in the top ten. Their target antigens are unknown. The study's findings and limits: Tumor mutation count correlated with how many alpha and beta TCRs expanded intratumorally.

The specimen comprised lung tumor tissue, sampled at surgery. Receptors were obtained from a male donor with early-stage non-small cell lung cancer.

This clonotype was picked up many times. V is TRBV9 and J is TRBJ1-2; 8 bases agree with TRBD1. The ends lost 5 bases at V and 7 bases at J; junction bases unmatched: 13. The length of the CDR3 is 15 residues. CDR1 and CDR2 from the germline V gene are SGDLS and YYNGEE. The CDR3 here is CASSLDGQGIIGYTF. CDR3 nucleotide sequence: TGTGCCAGCAGTTTGGATGGACAGGGAATTATTGGCTACACCTTC.

This chain uses TRBV28 with TRBJ2-5; 9 positions match TRBD2. Germline V lookup: CDR1 MDHEN, CDR2 SYDVKM. CDR3 length: 15 amino acids. The junction had 7 bases not matched to a gene; V was cut back by 7 bases and J by 1 base. The DNA of the CDR3 is TGTGCCAGCAACCCCAGAGCGGGGGGCCAAGAGACCCAGTACTTC. Translation: CASNPRAGGQETQYF.

There are many counts of this clonotype. This sequence joins TRBV7-9 and TRBJ1-2, with TRBD1 as a possible D gene (6 bases). Germline values: CDR1 SEHNR, CDR2 FQNEAQ (reference sequence). This CDR3 is built from 14 residues. V lost 4 bases to trimming and J lost 4 bases, with 13 bases between them. DNA for the CDR3: TGTGCCAGCAGCTCAGAGGGGGGCGGCTATGGCTACACCTTC. Protein sequence: CASSSEGGGYGYTF. Combining the CDR3 with reference TRBV7-9 and TRBJ1-2 gives the whole variable domain DTGVSQNPRHKITKRGQNVTFRCDPISEHNRLYWYRQTLGQGPEFLTYFQNEAQLEKSRLLSDRFSAERPKGSFSTLEIQRTEQGDSAMYLCASSSEGGGYGYTFGSGTRLTVV.

In its sample, this clonotype was seen many times. This chain uses TRBV30 with TRBJ1-1; D perhaps matches TRBD1 (6 bases). V lost 2 bases and J 11 bases, leaving 15 bases between the germline ends. The CDR3 contains 12 residues. Germline V gene sequence: CDR1 GTSNPN, CDR2 SVGIG (reference sequence). Here the CDR3 DNA reads TGTGCCTGGAGTAAAGGAGGGGGTGGTGCTTTCTTT. It specifies CAWSKGGGGAFF.

This clonotype was seen ten or more times. The chain links TRBV6-1 to TRBJ2-5; maybe TRBD2 (7 bases). The germline V and J ends were trimmed by 6 bases and 4 bases, with 9 bases remaining between them. The length of the CDR3 is 12 residues. Germline values: CDR1 MNHNS, CDR2 SASEGT. CDR3: CASRRGRETQYF. For the CDR3, the DNA is TGTGCCAGCAGGCGGGGGCGAGAGACCCAGTACTTC.

By its share, this clonotype is medium-sized. The chain has TRBV9 and TRBJ2-1; D might be TRBD1 or TRBD2, each matching 7 bases. The CDR3 extends over 17 amino acids. V lost 0 bases and J lost 3, with 16 bases in between. Per the germline V gene, CDR1 is SGDLS and CDR2 is YYNGEE. The CDR3 is CASSVGVRGGFYNEQFF. For the CDR3, the DNA is TGTGCCAGCAGCGTAGGAGTCAGGGGGGGTTTCTACAATGAGCAGTTCTTC.

Regarding this clonotype: The junction does not match germline at one end; this may be a read error. The chain joins TRBV2 to TRBJ1-6, with D unresolved. The CDR3 contains 11 residues. CDR1 SNHLY and CDR2 FYNNEI come from the germline V gene. The DNA for the CDR3 is TGTGCCAGCAGTCTGGCCGGGCCCCTCAACTTT. It is translated as CASSLAGPLNF.

This clonotype has a handful of counts. The chain joins TRBV12-3 or TRBV12-4 to TRBJ2-5, with no clear D. The CDR3 has 13 amino acids. Trimming pared 4 bases from V and 5 bases from J, leaving 11 bases between. CDR3 DNA sequence: TGTGCCAGCAGTTCCTACGGCGAGGAGACCCAGTACTTC. Residues: CASSSYGEETQYF.

DNA of the CDR3: TGTGCCAGCAGTGTGGGACAGGGAAGTTACGAGCAGTACTTC. As protein: CASSVGQGSYEQYF. The chain uses TRBV6-1 and TRBJ2-7; 9 nucleotides match TRBD1. This CDR3 has 14 amino acids. Per germline, CDR1 MNHNS and CDR2 SASEGT. The junction had 5 bases not matched to a gene; V was cut back by 4 bases and J by 4 bases.

This clonotype occurred many times. The genes are TRBV2 and TRBJ2-7; D is uncertain. Germline CDR1 SNHLY, CDR2 FYNNEI. The CDR3 totals 12 residues. V lost 8 bases and J lost 2, with 10 bases in between. The CDR3 DNA sequence: TGTGCCAGCGGTTCGGACGCCTACGAGCAGTACTTC. It translates to CASGSDAYEQYF.

In its sample, this clonotype was seen many times. The chain carries TRBV10-3 and TRBJ2-1; D is undetermined. V was pared by 3 bases and J by 9 bases, with 12 bases between. CDR3 size: 13 residues. From germline, CDR1 is ENHRY and CDR2 SYGVKD. The CDR3: CAISDSHFGEQFF. Here the CDR3 DNA reads TGTGCCATCAGTGATAGTCACTTCGGTGAGCAGTTCTTC.

This clonotype appeared a few times. The V and J genes are TRBV6-6 and TRBJ2-5; D is perhaps TRBD2 (5 bases). From germline, CDR1 is MNHNY and CDR2 SVGAGI (reference sequence). This CDR3 is 11 amino acids long. Deletions cut 8 bases from V and 5 bases from J, with 9 bases between. Here the CDR3 DNA reads TGTGCCAGCCGAGGGAAGGAGACCCAGTACTTC. It codes for CASRGKETQYF.

Remarks on this clonotype: Possible read error: a much larger clone is one base away. The J gene is TRBJ2-5, the V gene TRBV5-1, with D possibly TRBD1 on 5 matching bases. The germline gives CDR1 SGHRS, CDR2 YFSETQ. The CDR3 totals 14 residues. DNA for the CDR3: TGCGCCAGCAGCTCGTCCAACAGGCCGGAGACCCTGTACTTC. Translated, it gives CASSSSNRPETLYF.

Judged by abundance, this clonotype is medium-sized. The chain recombines TRBV9 with TRBJ2-7; D possibly corresponds to TRBD2 (6 bases). Germline assignment: CDR1 SGDLS and CDR2 YYNGEE. Trimming removed 4 bases from V and 1 base from J, with 12 bases in between. This CDR3 region has 14 residues. The CDR3 DNA sequence: TGTGCCAGCAGCCGCTCGGGGGTGTCCTACGAGCAGTACTTC. It codes for CASSRSGVSYEQYF.

This clonotype was observed at least ten times. V gene TRBV19 combines with J gene TRBJ2-5; the D gene is possibly TRBD2 (5 bases). V was trimmed by 4 bases and J by 2 bases, leaving 11 bases between them. CDR1 and CDR2 (germline): LNHDA, SQIVND (reference sequence). This CDR3 has 14 amino acids. The CDR3 is CASSNLDWQETQYF. The CDR3 DNA sequence: TGTGCCAGTAGTAACCTGGACTGGCAAGAGACCCAGTACTTC.

This clonotype was detected many times. V usage is TRBV5-4 and J usage is TRBJ1-2, with D tentatively TRBD1 (6 bases). The V end lost 4 bases, the J end lost 2 bases, and 15 bases lay between the germline ends. Germline CDR1 SGHNT, CDR2 YYREEE (reference sequence). The CDR3 loop spans 15 amino acids. The CDR3 loop is CASSRTGGWNYGYTF. The DNA of the CDR3 is TGTGCCAGCAGCCGGACGGGGGGCTGGAACTATGGCTACACCTTC. The full variable domain, in which reference TRBV5-4 and TRBJ1-2 provide the parts outside the CDR3, is ETGVTQSPTHLIKTRGQQVTLRCSSQSGHNTVSWYQQALGQGPQFIFQYYREEENGRGNFPPRFSGLQFPNYSSELNVNALELDDSALYLCASSRTGGWNYGYTFGSGTRLTVV.

In this sample, this clonotype turned up many times. This could be a read error, since a much larger clone is one nucleotide away. The V gene is TRBV5-6, the J gene TRBJ2-7; tentative D call: TRBD2 (5 bases). The germline V gene encodes CDR1 SGHDT and CDR2 YYEEEE. CDR3 length: 14 residues. V lost 4 bases to trimming and J lost 0 bases, with 11 bases between them. CDR3: CASSKRGFSYEQYF. Written as DNA, the CDR3 is TGTGCCAGCAGCAAACGGGGTTTCTCCTACGAGCAGTACTTC.

The J gene is TRBJ2-5, the V gene TRBV5-1, with 9 bases that match TRBD1. This CDR3 contains 17 residues. Germline values: CDR1 SGHRS, CDR2 YFSETQ. Unmatched junction bases numbered 10, after V lost 0 bases and J lost 4 bases. The CDR3 DNA follows: TGCGCCAGCAGCTTGGCCCCACAGGGGGCTTTTCTAGAGACCCAGTACTTC. This gives the protein CASSLAPQGAFLETQYF. Drawing the rest from reference TRBV5-1 and TRBJ2-5, the complete variable domain is KAGVTQTPRYLIKTRGQQVTLSCSPISGHRSVSWYQQTPGQGLQFLFEYFSETQRNKGNFPGRFSGRQFSNSRSEMNVSTLELGDSALYLCASSLAPQGAFLETQYFGPGTRLLVL.

In its sample, this clonotype is medium-sized (0.01 to 0.1%). The rearrangement joins TRBV7-2 to TRBJ2-4; TRBD1 is a possible D gene (5 bases). Trimming shortened V by 5 bases and J by 7 bases, and 18 bases separated the two germline ends. The CDR3 has 15 amino acids. Germline V CDR1 and CDR2: SGHTA, FQGNSA. CDR3 nucleotide sequence: TGTGCCAGCAGCCGAGGTTGGGGCTTGGCGAACATTCAGTACTTC. Translating gives CASSRGWGLANIQYF.

The table lists this clonotype with many counts. The CDR3 bases are TGTGCCAGCAGCTTAACCGGGAATGTCGGCAATCAGCCCCAGCATTTT. Amino acid sequence: CASSLTGNVGNQPQHF. The gene calls are TRBV7-2 and TRBJ1-5, with D uncertain. The CDR3 runs 16 residues. Trimming took off 2 bases at V and 2 bases at J, with 13 bases between the two ends. The germline gives CDR1 SGHTA, CDR2 FQGNSA.

This clonotype occurred many times. J is TRBJ1-1 and V is TRBV9, with D maybe TRBD1 (5 bases). The V end lost 3 bases, the J end lost 10 bases, and 19 bases lay between the germline ends. In germline, CDR1 is SGDLS, CDR2 YYNGEE. The CDR3 totals 14 residues. The CDR3: CASSAPSSSGAAFF. The CDR3 DNA reads as TGTGCCAGCAGCGCCCCGAGCAGCTCTGGGGCAGCTTTCTTT.

By sample share, this clonotype is medium-sized (0.01 to 0.1%). V gene TRBV7-9 combines with J gene TRBJ2-5; D remains unclear. Trimming pared 5 bases from V and 2 bases from J, leaving 12 bases between. This CDR3 is built from 14 residues. CDR1 is SEHNR and CDR2 is FQNEAQ in the germline V gene (reference sequence). CDR3 sequence: CASSRNQIQETQYF. The CDR3, as DNA: TGTGCCAGCAGCCGAAATCAGATTCAAGAGACCCAGTACTTC.

This clonotype is classed as medium-sized. V and J are TRBV20-1 and TRBJ1-2, with a weak D call TRBD1 (5 bases). V gave up 5 bases and J gave up 2 bases, with 12 bases separating them. CDR1 is DFQATT and CDR2 is SNEGSKA in the germline V gene (reference sequence). The length of the CDR3 is 13 residues. The CDR3 loop reads CSARLAGNYGYTF. As DNA, the CDR3 is TGCAGTGCTCGATTAGCAGGGAACTATGGCTACACCTTC.

This clonotype was picked up many times. This chain joins TRBV7-8 and TRBJ2-1; TRBD2 agrees at 10 bases. This CDR3 comprises 15 residues. Trimming at V came to 8 bases and at J to 4 bases, leaving 8 bases not matched to a gene. Germline values: CDR1 SGHVS, CDR2 FQNEAQ. CDR3 nucleotides: TGTGCCAGCTGGACTAGCGGAGGGGCGTACAATGAGCAGTTCTTC. This codes for CASWTSGGAYNEQFF.

The J gene is TRBJ2-3, the V gene TRBV7-2; the D is unclear. This CDR3 is built from 15 residues. The germline V gene has CDR1 SGHTA and CDR2 FQGNSA. V gave up 0 bases and J gave up 4 bases, with 11 bases separating them. In DNA, the CDR3 is TGTGCCAGCAGCTTAGCCGGCTTAGCTGCAGATACGCAGTATTTT. It specifies CASSLAGLAADTQYF. The whole variable domain, filled in from reference TRBV7-2 and TRBJ2-3, reads GAGVSQSPSNKVTEKGKDVELRCDPISGHTALYWYRQSLGQGLEFLIYFQGNSAPDKSGLPSDRFSAERTGGSVSTLTIQRTQQEDSAVYLCASSLAGLAADTQYFGPGTRLTVL.

There are many counts of this clonotype. The CDR3 reads CASTHSDRAGTEAFF. The CDR3 DNA follows: TGCGCCAGCACCCATTCGGACAGGGCGGGGACTGAAGCTTTCTTT. This chain links TRBV5-1 with TRBJ1-1; 8 nucleotides align to TRBD1. Germline CDR1 SGHRS, CDR2 YFSETQ. The CDR3 consists of 15 residues. V lost 6 bases to trimming and J lost 5 bases; unmatched junction nucleotides: 12. Full variable domain (missing parts from reference TRBV5-1 and TRBJ1-1): KAGVTQTPRYLIKTRGQQVTLSCSPISGHRSVSWYQQTPGQGLQFLFEYFSETQRNKGNFPGRFSGRQFSNSRSEMNVSTLELGDSALYLCASTHSDRAGTEAFFGQGTRLTVV.

The chain uses TRBV5-5 and TRBJ2-4; D is ambiguous. The CDR3 extends over 16 amino acids. V dropped 1 base and J dropped 1 base, with 12 bases sitting between them. Germline V lookup: CDR1 SGHKS, CDR2 YYEKEE (reference sequence). The CDR3 DNA reads TGTGCCAGCAGCTTGACCCCCGGAACGGCCAAAAACATTCAGTACTTC. Protein sequence: CASSLTPGTAKNIQYF. Supplemented by reference TRBV5-5 and TRBJ2-4, the full variable domain reads DAGVTQSPTHLIKTRGQQVTLRCSPISGHKSVSWYQQVLGQGPQFIFQYYEKEERGRGNFPDRFSARQFPNYSSELNVNALLLGDSALYLCASSLTPGTAKNIQYFGAGTRLSVL.

This clonotype was recorded at least ten times. CDR3 sequence: CASSFRENQPQHF. The DNA for the CDR3 is TGTGCCAGCAGCTTTAGGGAGAATCAGCCCCAGCATTTT. The chain joins TRBV7-2 to TRBJ1-5; D uncertain. The ends were cut back, 3 bases at V and 4 bases at J, with 7 bases in the middle. The CDR3 extends over 13 amino acids. Germline V CDR1 and CDR2: SGHTA, FQGNSA.